Detailed here is one TCR beta chain. Its antigen is as yet unknown. The method was immunoSEQ multiplex PCR; TCRdb's version includes in-frame clones alone and lacks a portion of them. The data show some 60,000 clones, approximately 80% seen once. Germline V lookup: CDR1 SGHRS, CDR2 YFSETQ. The length of the CDR3 is 13 residues. V lost 5 bases and J lost 3, with 11 bases in between. The time point here: after dendritic cell vaccination, including at tumor progression/relapse. PBMC were collected before vaccination, two weeks after the third vaccination, and at progression. The data stem from a study of glioma-infiltrating T cells after dendritic cell vaccination. Study at large: Between 2003 and 2012, patients got autologous tumor lysate-pulsed dendritic cell vaccines. Monocyte-derived dendritic cells, cultured seven days with IL-4 and GM-CSF, were pulsed with autologous tumor lysate. General study results and limits: TCR clonality showed no direct relationship with survival.

This chain connects TRBV5-1 to TRBJ1-2, with D perhaps TRBD1 (6 bases). The sequences come from blood, collected after dendritic cell vaccination. The source is a human donor with glioblastoma. CDR3 coding DNA: TGCGCCAGCAGTCTGGCAGGGGACTATGGCTACACCTTC. It codes for CASSLAGDYGYTF.